The 10 T cell receptor beta chains below were found in one sample sequenced in a study of low-dose radiotherapy and immunotherapy resistance in tumors. This sample's time point: after trial treatment. This sample's treatment: LDRT plus nivolumab, ipilimumab, low-dose cyclophosphamide and aspirin (RACIN trial). Primers targeting TRAV and TRBV primed first-strand cDNA, covering alpha and beta chains. With a V-primer adapter and a constant-region primer, TCRs were amplified for approximately 20 PCR cycles. TCRdb re-called the reads through MiXCR, storing one row per CDR3 protein. The table records 95,000 to 100,000 distinct CDR3 sequences, around 20% of them present only once. This material consisted of PBMCs, taken after low-dose radiotherapy plus immunotherapy. All receptors come from a male donor with prostate cancer.

The sample holds many counts of this clonotype. This sequence joins TRBV5-1 and TRBJ2-2, with D perhaps matching TRBD2 (5 bases). CDR3 length equals 16 residues. Trimming cost V 1 base and J 6 bases, with 16 bases left between them. CDR1 is SGHRS, CDR2 YFSETQ, per germline. In nucleotides, the CDR3 is TGCGCCAGCAGCTTGACTAGGATTCTAGATCCCGGGGAGCTGTTTTTT. Translating it yields CASSLTRILDPGELFF.

This clonotype was counted many times. The DNA of the CDR3 is TGTGCCAGCAGACGTCCAGGGGGAGGTCGGCGCACTGAAGCTTTCTTT. As protein: CASRRPGGGRRTEAFF. The chain recombines TRBV11-2 with TRBJ1-1, with TRBD1 matching over 7 bases. With 6 bases clipped from V and 4 bases from J, the junction kept 14 bases outside the gene matches. The germline V gene encodes CDR1 SGHAT and CDR2 FQNNGV. This CDR3 spans 16 amino acids.

Worth noting for this clonotype: Given a far larger clone just one base away, this is likely a sequencing read error. The CDR3 region is CASSSDSYNEQYF. In DNA, the CDR3 is TGTGCCAGCAGCTCTGACTCCTACAATGAGCAGTACTTC. The J gene is TRBJ2-5, the V gene TRBV12-3 or TRBV12-4; D call uncertain. V lost 6 bases, J lost 11 bases, and 19 bases lay in between. This CDR3 contains 13 residues.

This clonotype was detected ten times or more. The CDR3: CASSWTQGPNTEAFF. CDR3 nucleotides: TGCGCCAGCAGCTGGACCCAGGGGCCGAACACTGAAGCTTTCTTT. The rearrangement uses TRBV5-1 and TRBJ1-1; the D gene is possibly TRBD1 (6 bases). The length of the CDR3 is 15 residues. Trimming cost V 3 bases and J 1 base, with 13 bases left between them. Germline V gene lookup returns CDR1 SGHRS and CDR2 YFSETQ.

In its sample, this clonotype was seen once. V usage is TRBV12-3 or TRBV12-4 and J usage is TRBJ1-2; D call uncertain. CDR3 length: 12 residues. V lost 3 bases and J 4 bases, leaving 6 bases between the germline ends. CDR3 residues: CASSLAGYGYTF. DNA of the CDR3: TGTGCCAGCAGTTTGGCGGGCTATGGCTACACCTTC.

Notes on this clonotype: Only one base separates this from a far larger clonotype, so it likely reflects a read error. The rearrangement links TRBV6-2 or TRBV6-3 to TRBJ1-5, with no clear D. The ends were cut back, 4 bases at V and 3 bases at J, with 7 bases in the middle. CDR1 is MNHEY, CDR2 SVGEGT, per germline. The CDR3 extends over 13 amino acids. The CDR3 here is CASSSSPNQPQHF. CDR3 nucleotide sequence: TGTGCCAGCAGTTCCTCCCCCAATCAGCCCCAGCATTTT.

The chain joins TRBV6-6 to TRBJ2-1; 14 bases fit TRBD2. This CDR3 has 18 residues. The J segment lost 12 bases and the V segment lost 4 bases, leaving 17 bases of the junction unmatched. The germline CDR1 and CDR2 sequences are MNHNY and SVGAGI (reference sequence). This chain's CDR3 is CASSLLGTSGSSLVGQFF. The CDR3, as DNA: TGTGCCAGCAGTTTACTCGGGACTAGCGGGAGTTCTTTGGTAGGGCAGTTCTTC.

For this clonotype: An end of the junction differs from the germline gene, which may be a read error. The V call is TRBV30, the J call TRBJ2-2; no clear D. The CDR3 totals 11 residues. Germline CDR1 is GTSNPN and CDR2 is SVGIG (reference sequence). The CDR3 region has the DNA TGTGCCTGTAGTGACACCGGGGAGCTGTTTTTT. It codes for CACSDTGELFF.

This clonotype was recorded many times. The V call is TRBV7-2, the J call TRBJ1-1; weak D call: TRBD1 (5 bases). The CDR3 is 14 residues long. The V end lost 5 bases, the J end lost 1 base, and 11 bases lay between the germline ends. Germline V lookup: CDR1 SGHTA, CDR2 FQGNSA. CDR3 sequence (DNA): TGTGCCAGCAGCCAGGGACTCACGAACACTGAAGCTTTCTTT. Amino acids: CASSQGLTNTEAFF.

The chain couples TRBV3-1 to TRBJ2-1; 8 bases match TRBD2. Looked up from germline, CDR1 is LGHDT and CDR2 is YNNKEL (reference sequence). The ends lost 2 bases at V and 4 bases at J; junction bases unmatched: 10. CDR3 length: 17 amino acids. CDR3 sequence: CASSQHGGGRKYNEQFF. The CDR3 bases are TGTGCCAGCAGCCAACATGGCGGGGGGCGGAAATACAATGAGCAGTTCTTC.